The 28 T cell receptor beta chains presented below share a single source sample, sequenced in a study of CD8 T cells in ankylosing spondylitis. MiXCR, applied by TCRdb to the 5' RACE reads, yields one record per CDR3 protein. Found here are about 140,000 distinct CDR3 sequences, 7% to 9% of them singletons; the top ten hold 6% to 9.5%. Sample: synovial fluid, either unsorted or a sorted T cell fraction (not recorded which). The receptors originated from a male donor with ankylosing spondylitis.

This clonotype was detected many times. The chain employs TRBV20-1 and TRBJ2-3, with D hard to call. CDR3 length: 14 amino acids. Trimming took 1 base from V and 2 from J, leaving 10 bases between them. Germline CDR1 is DFQATT and CDR2 is SNEGSKA (reference sequence). The CDR3 nucleotides are TGCAGTGCTAGAGGTTACAGTTACACAGATACGCAGTATTTT. Amino acids: CSARGYSYTDTQYF.

Only a few counts were recorded for this clonotype. The V call is TRBV20-1, the J call TRBJ2-1; D uncertain. This CDR3 region has 11 residues. With 5 bases removed from V and 5 bases from J, the gap between germline ends came to 7 bases. CDR1 DFQATT and CDR2 SNEGSKA come from the germline V gene (reference sequence). The CDR3 sequence: CSASGHNEQFF. CDR3 DNA: TGCAGTGCTTCAGGCCACAATGAGCAGTTCTTC.

The chain recombines TRBV5-1 with TRBJ2-3, with 11 bases aligning to TRBD2. Trimming took 4 bases from V and 0 from J; bases not matched to a gene: 10. The CDR3 length is 18 residues. Germline loops: CDR1 SGHRS, CDR2 YFSETQ. The CDR3 loop is CASSEELAGASSTDTQYF. Here the CDR3 DNA reads TGCGCCAGCAGCGAGGAACTAGCGGGAGCCTCTAGCACAGATACGCAGTATTTT.

This clonotype was observed many times. This sequence joins TRBV6-1 and TRBJ1-4; D gene unclear. Germline CDR1 reads MNHNS; CDR2 reads SASEGT. Trimming took off 5 bases at V and 8 bases at J, with 15 bases between the two ends. The CDR3 sequence is 14 residues long. The CDR3 region has the DNA TGTGCCAGCAGTCCAGCAGTTGGCGGGGAAAAACTGTTTTTT. Protein: CASSPAVGGEKLFF.

This clonotype was observed at least ten times. The chain recombines TRBV3-1 with TRBJ2-1, with 10 bases identical to TRBD2. The CDR3 runs to 16 residues. V lost 4 bases to trimming and J lost 4 bases; unmatched junction nucleotides: 7. Germline V gene data show CDR1 as LGHDT and CDR2 as YNNKEL (reference sequence). CDR3 sequence reads: CASSPAYSGGYNEQFF. The CDR3 DNA is TGTGCCAGCAGCCCAGCGTATAGCGGGGGGTACAATGAGCAGTTCTTC.

This clonotype was observed a handful of times. The chain couples TRBV27 to TRBJ1-6; no clear D gene. The CDR3 covers 13 residues. Trimming took off 2 bases at V and 7 bases at J, with 6 bases between the two ends. Germline V gives CDR1 MNHEY, CDR2 SMNVEV (reference sequence). CDR3 loop: CASSLRTNSPLHF. DNA for the CDR3: TGTGCCAGCAGTTTAAGGACCAATTCACCCCTCCACTTT.

This clonotype has more than one count but fewer than ten. The chain has TRBV20-1 and TRBJ2-3; TRBD2 might be the D (6 bases). The CDR3 contains 15 residues. The germline V gene has CDR1 DFQATT and CDR2 SNEGSKA (reference sequence). V lost 0 bases, J lost 3 bases, and 13 bases lay in between. CDR3 residues: CSARDATRSTDTQYF. CDR3 in DNA: TGCAGTGCTAGAGACGCGACTAGGAGTACAGATACGCAGTATTTT.

The rearrangement uses TRBV28 and TRBJ2-7; a possible D gene is TRBD2 (6 bases). The CDR3 covers 14 residues. Trimming stripped 2 bases from V and 4 bases from J, with 12 bases between. Germline V CDR1 and CDR2: MDHEN, SYDVKM. The CDR3 region is CASSLGGKLYEQYF. The CDR3 nucleotides read TGTGCCAGCAGTTTAGGAGGGAAATTGTACGAGCAGTACTTC.

This clonotype was seen a few times. The chain combines TRBV7-2 with TRBJ2-3; possible D gene TRBD1, 5 bases. This CDR3 contains 16 residues. The V gene lost 3 bases and the J gene lost 0 bases, with 13 bases spanning the gap. CDR1 and CDR2 from the germline V gene are SGHTA and FQGNSA. The CDR3: CASSLSGQTSTDTQYF. The CDR3 DNA reads as TGTGCCAGCAGCTTGTCCGGACAAACTAGCACAGATACGCAGTATTTT. The whole variable domain, filled in from reference TRBV7-2 and TRBJ2-3, reads GAGVSQSPSNKVTEKGKDVELRCDPISGHTALYWYRQSLGQGLEFLIYFQGNSAPDKSGLPSDRFSAERTGGSVSTLTIQRTQQEDSAVYLCASSLSGQTSTDTQYFGPGTRLTVL.

This clonotype was seen repeatedly, ten times or more. The chain is built from TRBV10-3 and TRBJ1-1, with TRBD1 as a possible D gene (5 bases). Trimming stripped 4 bases from V and 3 bases from J, with 21 bases between. The CDR3 is 17 amino acids. Per germline, CDR1 ENHRY and CDR2 SYGVKD. The DNA for the CDR3 is TGTGCCATCAGTGTCAACAGGTTCTGGGACGGTTACACTGAAGCTTTCTTT. Translated: CAISVNRFWDGYTEAFF.

The rearrangement joins TRBV29-1 to TRBJ2-1; 9 bases map to TRBD1. V shed 4 bases and J 9 bases; nucleotides not matched to a gene: 7. The germline V gene has CDR1 SQVTM and CDR2 ANQGSEA. This CDR3 is built from 13 residues. CDR3 nucleotides: TGCAGCGTTGGGGACAGGGTATTAGGTGAGCAGTTCTTC. It specifies CSVGDRVLGEQFF.

In its sample, this clonotype was seen many times. The chain recombines TRBV7-9 with TRBJ2-5; a possible D gene is TRBD2 (6 bases). Per germline, CDR1 SEHNR and CDR2 FQNEAQ (reference sequence). Trimming stripped 0 bases from V and 5 bases from J, with 7 bases between. This CDR3 is built from 13 residues. The CDR3 loop reads CASSLASGETQYF. The DNA for the CDR3 is TGTGCCAGCAGCTTAGCGAGCGGGGAGACCCAGTACTTC.

The chain is built from TRBV2 and TRBJ2-2; D remains unclear. The CDR3 contains 14 residues. Germline loops: CDR1 SNHLY, CDR2 FYNNEI. Trimming pared 7 bases from V and 0 bases from J, leaving 9 bases between. CDR3 loop: CASKAETNTGELFF. In DNA form, the CDR3 reads TGTGCCAGCAAGGCGGAAACGAACACCGGGGAGCTGTTTTTT.

This clonotype was counted between two and nine times. The chain joins TRBV16 to TRBJ2-7, with 11 bases matching TRBD2. Germline CDR1 reads KGHSY; CDR2 reads FQNENV. J was trimmed by 3 bases and V by 0 bases; bases with no gene match: 4. The CDR3 runs 16 residues. CDR3 loop: CASSQSALAGGYEQYF. The DNA of the CDR3 is TGTGCCAGCAGCCAATCGGCCCTAGCGGGGGGCTACGAGCAGTACTTC. The variable domain in full, completed from reference TRBV16 and TRBJ2-7, reads GEEVAQTPKHLVRGEGQKAKLYCAPIKGHSYVFWYQQVLKNEFKFLISFQNENVFDETGMPKERFSAKCLPNSPCSLEIQATKLEDSAVYFCASSQSALAGGYEQYFGPGTRLTVT.

The rearrangement joins TRBV7-2 to TRBJ1-3; no clear D. The V end was cut by 6 bases, the J end by 0 bases, with 9 bases between. The CDR3 loop spans 14 amino acids. Germline V gene sequence: CDR1 SGHTA, CDR2 FQGNSA. The CDR3 loop reads CASRPDLSGNTIYF. The CDR3 nucleotides read TGTGCCAGCAGACCGGACCTCTCTGGAAACACCATATATTTT.

The chain is built from TRBV12-3 or TRBV12-4 and TRBJ1-3; no firm D call. Trimming stripped 5 bases from V and 3 bases from J, with 8 bases between. The CDR3 is made up of 13 amino acids. The CDR3 reads CASSELSGNTIYF. As DNA, the CDR3 is TGTGCCAGCAGTGAGCTCAGTGGAAACACCATATATTTT.

This clonotype came up many times. The CDR3 bases are TGTGCCATCAGTGAGAAGGTAGCGAAGCCTCACGAGCAGTACTTC. It specifies CAISEKVAKPHEQYF. V and J are TRBV10-3 and TRBJ2-7; a weak D match, TRBD2 (5 bases). Germline V lookup: CDR1 ENHRY, CDR2 SYGVKD. Trimming shortened V by 2 bases and J by 5 bases, and 16 bases separated the two germline ends. This CDR3 contains 15 residues.

There are many counts of this clonotype. The chain combines TRBV4-3 with TRBJ2-1; D not resolved. The CDR3 loop spans 14 amino acids. In germline, CDR1 is LGHNA, CDR2 YSLEER. The ends were cut back, 0 bases at V and 0 bases at J, with 3 bases in the middle. This chain's CDR3 is CASSQEVSYNEQFF. The CDR3 DNA reads as TGCGCCAGCAGCCAAGAGGTCTCCTACAATGAGCAGTTCTTC.

This clonotype was seen many times. This rearrangement joins TRBV18 to TRBJ1-2; no reliable D call. The CDR3 spans 13 residues. The V and J ends lost 2 bases and 0 bases respectively, with 4 bases between them. Germline CDR1 KGHSH, CDR2 LQKENI. The CDR3 coding sequence is TGTGCCAGCTCACCAGACCCTAACTATGGCTACACCTTC. As protein: CASSPDPNYGYTF.

This clonotype has at least ten counts. This chain connects TRBV7-9 to TRBJ1-4; possible D gene TRBD1, 5 bases. Germline assignment: CDR1 SEHNR and CDR2 FQNEAQ (reference sequence). The V end was cut by 6 bases, the J end by 6 bases, with 17 bases between. The CDR3 length is 15 residues. The CDR3 DNA sequence: TGTGCCAGCAGTTCAGGGCGTCAGGGTTATGAAAAACTGTTTTTT. Protein sequence: CASSSGRQGYEKLFF.

This clonotype was counted at least ten times. This chain links TRBV28 with TRBJ1-1, with 7 positions matching TRBD1. In germline, CDR1 is MDHEN, CDR2 SYDVKM. The trim removed 8 bases at V and 5 bases at J, leaving 8 bases unmatched. This CDR3 contains 13 residues. The CDR3 bases are TGTGCCAGCTCAGGGGGGTTTAGGACTGAAGCTTTCTTT. Translated: CASSGGFRTEAFF.

This clonotype was seen just once. This likely reflects a read error, since a far larger clone is one base away. This chain connects TRBV7-6 to TRBJ2-5; D unresolved. Germline loops: CDR1 SGHVS, CDR2 FNYEAQ. The CDR3 is 12 residues long. Here the CDR3 reads CVSSLYQETQYF. CDR3 nucleotide sequence: TGTGTCAGCAGCCTGTACCAAGAGACCCAGTACTTC.

This clonotype was recorded many times. The chain employs TRBV6-5 and TRBJ2-1, with D unclear. CDR1 and CDR2 (germline): MNHEY, SVGAGI. The CDR3 covers 13 residues. Between the trimmed V and J ends, which lost 2 bases and 3 bases, there was a span of 5 bases. The CDR3 nucleotides are TGTGCCAGCAGTTACGGGGTCTACAATGAGCAGTTCTTC. It encodes CASSYGVYNEQFF.

This clonotype was observed at least ten times. The chain couples TRBV28 to TRBJ2-2, with D uncertain. The CDR3 extends over 14 amino acids. Per the germline V gene, CDR1 is MDHEN and CDR2 is SYDVKM. Trimming took 8 bases from V and 7 from J, leaving 17 bases between them. The CDR3 coding sequence is TGTGCCAGCGGATTATCGGGTCCCCTCGGGGAGCTGTTTTTT. This gives the protein CASGLSGPLGELFF. The full variable domain, in which reference TRBV28 and TRBJ2-2 provide the parts outside the CDR3, is DVKVTQSSRYLVKRTGEKVFLECVQDMDHENMFWYRQDPGLGLRLIYFSYDVKMKEKGDIPEGYSVSREKKERFSLILESASTNQTSMYLCASGLSGPLGELFFGEGSRLTVL.

This clonotype occurred a few times. The chain employs TRBV11-2 and TRBJ1-4; TRBD1 agrees at 10 bases. The CDR3 extends over 18 amino acids. V was clipped by 2 bases and J by 2 bases; unmatched bases: 8. Germline V gene lookup returns CDR1 SGHAT and CDR2 FQNNGV. CDR3 region: CASSLRTGGRGTNEKLFF. Here the CDR3 DNA reads TGTGCCAGCAGCTTACGGACAGGGGGAAGAGGCACTAATGAAAAACTGTTTTTT.

This clonotype was found many times. The genes are TRBV2 and TRBJ2-1; D remains ambiguous. Germline CDR1 and CDR2: SNHLY and FYNNEI. V was pared by 6 bases and J by 0 bases, with 24 bases between. The CDR3 runs to 19 residues. CDR3 sequence reads: CASRDVGGSTFSSYNEQFF. In nucleotides, the CDR3 is TGTGCCAGCAGGGACGTTGGCGGCTCAACCTTCAGCTCCTACAATGAGCAGTTCTTC.

This clonotype was found many times. The CDR3 is CASSSGLALPTGELFF. The CDR3 DNA reads TGTGCCAGCAGTTCGGGACTAGCGCTTCCCACCGGGGAGCTGTTTTTT. The V gene is TRBV28, the J gene TRBJ2-2; TRBD2 matches at 10 bases. Per the germline V gene, CDR1 is MDHEN and CDR2 is SYDVKM. The CDR3 runs to 16 residues. With V trimmed by 4 bases and J by 4 bases, 6 bases remained unmatched. The variable domain in full, with the rest retrieved from reference TRBV28 and TRBJ2-2, is DVKVTQSSRYLVKRTGEKVFLECVQDMDHENMFWYRQDPGLGLRLIYFSYDVKMKEKGDIPEGYSVSREKKERFSLILESASTNQTSMYLCASSSGLALPTGELFFGEGSRLTVL.

This clonotype was counted only a few times. The chain links TRBV25-1 to TRBJ2-2; D call uncertain. This CDR3 comprises 14 residues. Trimming took 4 bases from V and 1 from J, leaving 7 bases between them. Germline V gene lookup returns CDR1 MGHDK and CDR2 SYGVNS. The CDR3 nucleotides are TGTGCCAGCAGTGTGTGGGGGAACACCGGGGAGCTGTTTTTT. It translates to CASSVWGNTGELFF.